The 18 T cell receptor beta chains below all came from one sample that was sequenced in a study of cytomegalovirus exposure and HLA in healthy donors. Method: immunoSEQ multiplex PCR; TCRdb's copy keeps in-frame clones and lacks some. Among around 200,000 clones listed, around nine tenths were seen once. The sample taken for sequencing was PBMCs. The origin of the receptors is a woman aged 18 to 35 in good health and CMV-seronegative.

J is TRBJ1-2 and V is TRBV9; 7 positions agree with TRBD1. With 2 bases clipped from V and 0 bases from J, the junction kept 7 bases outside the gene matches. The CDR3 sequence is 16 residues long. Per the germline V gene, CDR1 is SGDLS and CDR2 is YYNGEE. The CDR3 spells CASSVWDSLPNYGYTF. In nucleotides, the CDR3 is TGTGCCAGCAGCGTTTGGGACAGCCTCCCTAACTATGGCTACACCTTC.

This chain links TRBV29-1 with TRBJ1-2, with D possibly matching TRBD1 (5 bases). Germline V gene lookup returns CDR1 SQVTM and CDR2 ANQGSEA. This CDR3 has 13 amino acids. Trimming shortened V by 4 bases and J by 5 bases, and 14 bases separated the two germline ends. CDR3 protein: CSVAQPGGYGYTF. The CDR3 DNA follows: TGCAGCGTTGCCCAGCCTGGGGGGTATGGCTACACCTTC.

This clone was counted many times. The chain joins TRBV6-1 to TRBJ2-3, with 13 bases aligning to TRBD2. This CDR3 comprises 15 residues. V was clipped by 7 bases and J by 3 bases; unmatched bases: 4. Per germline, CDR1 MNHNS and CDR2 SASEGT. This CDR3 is CASITLAGGTDTQYF. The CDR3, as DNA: TGTGCCAGCATTACACTAGCGGGAGGGACAGATACGCAGTATTTT.

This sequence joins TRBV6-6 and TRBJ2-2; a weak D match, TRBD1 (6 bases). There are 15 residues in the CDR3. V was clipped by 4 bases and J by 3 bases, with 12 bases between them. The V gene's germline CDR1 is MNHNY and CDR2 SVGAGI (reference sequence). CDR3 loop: CASSSGQGYTGELFF. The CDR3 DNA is TGTGCCAGCAGTTCAGGGCAGGGGTACACCGGGGAGCTGTTTTTT.

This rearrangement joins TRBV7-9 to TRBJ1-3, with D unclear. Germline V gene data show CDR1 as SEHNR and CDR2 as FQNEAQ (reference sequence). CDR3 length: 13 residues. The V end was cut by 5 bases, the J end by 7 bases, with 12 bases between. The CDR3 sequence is CASSHQENNTIYF. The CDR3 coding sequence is TGTGCCAGCAGCCATCAGGAAAATAACACCATATATTTT.

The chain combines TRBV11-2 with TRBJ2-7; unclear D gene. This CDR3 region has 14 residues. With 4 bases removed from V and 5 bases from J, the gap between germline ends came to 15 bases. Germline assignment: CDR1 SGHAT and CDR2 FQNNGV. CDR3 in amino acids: CASSSGLTPNEQYF. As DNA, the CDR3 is TGTGCCAGCAGCTCAGGCCTCACTCCTAACGAGCAGTACTTC.

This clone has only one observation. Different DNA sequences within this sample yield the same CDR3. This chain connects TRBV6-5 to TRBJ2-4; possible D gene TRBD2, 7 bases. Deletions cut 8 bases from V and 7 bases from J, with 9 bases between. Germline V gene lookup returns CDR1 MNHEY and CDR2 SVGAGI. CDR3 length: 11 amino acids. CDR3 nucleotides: TGTGCCAGCGGGAGGGGGAACATTCAGTACTTC. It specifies CASGRGNIQYF.

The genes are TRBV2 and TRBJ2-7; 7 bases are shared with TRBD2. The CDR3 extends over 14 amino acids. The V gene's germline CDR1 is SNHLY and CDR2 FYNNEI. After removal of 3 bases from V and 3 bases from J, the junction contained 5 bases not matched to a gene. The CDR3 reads CASSDGAGFYEQYF. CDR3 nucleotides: TGTGCCAGCAGTGATGGAGCGGGATTCTACGAGCAGTACTTC.

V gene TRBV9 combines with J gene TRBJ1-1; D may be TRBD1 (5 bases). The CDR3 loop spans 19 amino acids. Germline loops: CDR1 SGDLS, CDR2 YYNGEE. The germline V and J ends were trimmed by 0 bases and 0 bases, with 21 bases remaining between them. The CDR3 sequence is CASSVEGRKAWGMNTEAFF. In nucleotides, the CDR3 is TGTGCCAGCAGCGTAGAGGGGAGGAAGGCTTGGGGAATGAACACTGAAGCTTTCTTT. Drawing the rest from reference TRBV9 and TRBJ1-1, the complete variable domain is DSGVTQTPKHLITATGQRVTLRCSPRSGDLSVYWYQQSLDQGLQFLIQYYNGEERAKGNILERFSAQQFPDLHSELNLSSLELGDSALYFCASSVEGRKAWGMNTEAFFGQGTRLTVV.

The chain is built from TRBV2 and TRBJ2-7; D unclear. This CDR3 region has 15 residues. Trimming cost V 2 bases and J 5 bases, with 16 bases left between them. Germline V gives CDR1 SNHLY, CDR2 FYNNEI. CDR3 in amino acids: CASSESRPQSNEQYF. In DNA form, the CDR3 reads TGTGCCAGCAGTGAATCCCGCCCCCAGTCAAACGAGCAGTACTTC.

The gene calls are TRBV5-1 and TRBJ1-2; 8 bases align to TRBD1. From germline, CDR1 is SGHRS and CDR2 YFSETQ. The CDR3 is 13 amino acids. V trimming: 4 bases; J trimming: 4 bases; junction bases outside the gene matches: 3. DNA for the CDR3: TGCGCCAGCAGCCCGGACAGGGTCTATGGCTACACCTTC. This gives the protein CASSPDRVYGYTF.

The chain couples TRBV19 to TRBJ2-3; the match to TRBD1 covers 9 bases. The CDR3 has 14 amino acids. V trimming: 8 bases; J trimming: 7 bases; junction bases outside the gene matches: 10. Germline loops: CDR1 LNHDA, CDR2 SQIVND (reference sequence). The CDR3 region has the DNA TGTGCCAGTGAAGACAGGGGGAAACCGTATACGCAGTATTTT. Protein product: CASEDRGKPYTQYF.

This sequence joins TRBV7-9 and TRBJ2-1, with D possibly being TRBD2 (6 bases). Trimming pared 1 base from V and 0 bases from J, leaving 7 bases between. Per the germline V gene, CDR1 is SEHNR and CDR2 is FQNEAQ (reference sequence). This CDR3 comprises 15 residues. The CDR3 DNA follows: TGTGCCAGCAGCTTAGACGGGAGCTCCTACAATGAGCAGTTCTTC. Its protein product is CASSLDGSSYNEQFF.

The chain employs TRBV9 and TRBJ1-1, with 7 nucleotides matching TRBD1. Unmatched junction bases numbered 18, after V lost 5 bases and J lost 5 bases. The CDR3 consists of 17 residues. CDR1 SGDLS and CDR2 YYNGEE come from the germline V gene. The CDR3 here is CASSLDVGGRGETEAFF. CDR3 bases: TGTGCCAGCAGTTTAGACGTAGGGGGCAGAGGGGAAACTGAAGCTTTCTTT. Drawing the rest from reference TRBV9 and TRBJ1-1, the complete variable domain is DSGVTQTPKHLITATGQRVTLRCSPRSGDLSVYWYQQSLDQGLQFLIQYYNGEERAKGNILERFSAQQFPDLHSELNLSSLELGDSALYFCASSLDVGGRGETEAFFGQGTRLTVV.

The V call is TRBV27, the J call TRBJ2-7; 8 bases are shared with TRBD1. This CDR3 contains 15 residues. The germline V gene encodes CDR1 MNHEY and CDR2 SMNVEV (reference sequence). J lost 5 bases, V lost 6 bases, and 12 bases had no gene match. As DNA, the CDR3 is TGTGCCAGCAGCCTTGTCCAGGGGGCTCTGGACGAGCAGTACTTC. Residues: CASSLVQGALDEQYF.

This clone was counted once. Here the CDR3 reads CASSSPGGGNTEAFF. DNA for the CDR3: TGTGCCAGCAGTTCACCAGGGGGCGGGAACACTGAAGCTTTCTTT. The V gene is TRBV28, the J gene TRBJ1-1, with TRBD1 matching over 8 bases. Germline V CDR1 and CDR2: MDHEN, SYDVKM. The V gene end was trimmed by 4 bases and the J gene end by 1 base; junction bases not matched to a gene: 5. The CDR3 consists of 15 residues.

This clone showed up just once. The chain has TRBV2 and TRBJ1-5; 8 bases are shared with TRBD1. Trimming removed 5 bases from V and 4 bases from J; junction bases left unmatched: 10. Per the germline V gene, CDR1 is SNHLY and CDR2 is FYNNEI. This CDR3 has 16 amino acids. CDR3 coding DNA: TGTGCCAGCAGTAGAGGACAGGGAGTAGCGAATCAGCCCCAGCATTTT. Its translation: CASSRGQGVANQPQHF. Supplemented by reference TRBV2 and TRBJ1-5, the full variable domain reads EPEVTQTPSHQVTQMGQEVILRCVPISNHLYFYWYRQILGQKVEFLVSFYNNEISEKSEIFDDQFSVERPDGSNFTLKIRSTKLEDSAMYFCASSRGQGVANQPQHFGDGTRLSIL.

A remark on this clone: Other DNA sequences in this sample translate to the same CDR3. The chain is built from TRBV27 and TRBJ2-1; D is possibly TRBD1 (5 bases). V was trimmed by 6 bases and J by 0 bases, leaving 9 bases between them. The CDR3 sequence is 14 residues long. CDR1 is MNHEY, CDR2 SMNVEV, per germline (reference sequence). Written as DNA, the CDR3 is TGTGCCAGCAGCTGGGGCGGCTCCTACAATGAGCAGTTCTTC. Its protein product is CASSWGGSYNEQFF.